The sequence of this T cell receptor (beta chain) was determined in a study of beta chain features in type 1 diabetes. CDR3 length equals 14 residues. Looked up from germline, CDR1 is SGHTA and CDR2 is FQGTGA. V was clipped by 4 bases and J by 2 bases, with 10 bases between them. Expressed TCRB transcripts were sequenced after all isolated RNA was converted to cDNA. For naive, central memory and regulatory T cell samples, reads averaged around 3.8 million. TCRdb's copy holds only in-frame clones and misses some; the assay was immunoSEQ multiplex PCR. The table has 390,000 or so clones, more than 11% seen once. This clone was seen a few times.

The receptor was derived from a man aged 25-45 years in good health. V and J are TRBV7-3 and TRBJ2-3; D is ambiguous. Sequenced input: naive CD4+ T cells from blood. In DNA form, the CDR3 reads TGTGCCAGCAGCTCTAGGGTCAACACAGATACGCAGTATTTT. It translates to CASSSRVNTDTQYF.